The 21 T cell receptor beta chains reported below all come from one sample, sequenced in a study of chronic HIV infection and antiretroviral therapy (dated by TCRdb to the mid-2010s). Library method: 5' RACE. The reads were generated on an Illumina MiSeq. TCRdb reanalyzed the raw reads on its own, using fastp at Q25 for trimming and MiXCR for clone calling, and kept in-frame beta chains. Each entry merges the rows of one CDR3 protein and shows their most common DNA and genes. The sample table lists approximately 30,000 distinct CDR3 sequences, roughly 8.7% of them with a count of one. The top ten clonotypes cover about 2.5% of the sample. Sequences were obtained from peripheral blood. The receptors were gathered from an adult who had HIV and had not received antiretroviral therapy, or was an uninfected healthy control (not recorded which).

This clonotype occurred a few times. CDR3 protein: CASSPGTAPRDGYTF. DNA of the CDR3: TGTGCCAGCAGCCCTGGGACAGCCCCCAGGGATGGCTACACCTTC. The chain couples TRBV7-9 to TRBJ1-2; 7 nucleotides line up with TRBD1. Germline V gives CDR1 SEHNR, CDR2 FQNEAQ (reference sequence). The CDR3 is 15 residues long. Trimming took 5 bases from V and 6 from J; bases not matched to a gene: 12.

The V gene is TRBV10-3, the J gene TRBJ2-3; D unclear. The V end was cut by 3 bases, the J end by 8 bases, with 24 bases between. CDR3 size: 17 residues. Per the germline V gene, CDR1 is ENHRY and CDR2 is SYGVKD. The CDR3 sequence is CAISDSIKLNPLGTQYF. The CDR3 nucleotides are TGTGCCATCAGTGATTCGATAAAATTGAATCCTCTGGGTACGCAGTATTTT.

This clonotype has at least ten counts. This chain joins TRBV28 and TRBJ2-7; D is undetermined. Germline CDR1 MDHEN, CDR2 SYDVKM. The CDR3 spans 11 residues. V was trimmed by 6 bases and J by 4 bases, leaving 7 bases between them. CDR3 loop: CASRSEYEQYF. The CDR3, as DNA: TGTGCCAGCAGATCTGAGTACGAGCAGTACTTC.

This clonotype was seen at least ten times. CDR3: CASSTTGGREQFF. The CDR3 DNA sequence: TGTGCCAGCAGCACGACAGGGGGCAGGGAGCAGTTCTTC. The rearrangement joins TRBV5-4 to TRBJ2-1; 10 bases align to TRBD1. Germline V CDR1 and CDR2: SGHNT, YYREEE (reference sequence). This CDR3 spans 13 amino acids. V dropped 4 bases and J dropped 10; count of bases not matched to a gene: 5.

This clonotype was detected many times. V usage is TRBV3-1 and J usage is TRBJ1-1; the D is unclear. The CDR3 contains 13 residues. The V and J ends lost 3 bases and 1 base respectively, with 6 bases between them. The germline V gene encodes CDR1 LGHDT and CDR2 YNNKEL (reference sequence). The CDR3 reads CASSHQRNTEAFF. CDR3 DNA sequence: TGTGCCAGCAGCCATCAGCGGAACACTGAAGCTTTCTTT. The variable domain in full, with the rest retrieved from reference TRBV3-1 and TRBJ1-1, is DTAVSQTPKYLVTQMGNDKSIKCEQNLGHDTMYWYKQDSKKFLKIMFSYNNKELIINETVPNRFSPKSPDKAHLNLHINSLELGDSAVYFCASSHQRNTEAFFGQGTRLTVV.

Note on this clonotype: This clone may be a read error of a much larger clone one base away. The J gene is TRBJ2-3, the V gene TRBV20-1; 9 nucleotides agree with TRBD1. The germline gives CDR1 DFQATT, CDR2 SNEGSKA (reference sequence). The CDR3 contains 15 residues. CDR3 residues: CSARDAQGALDTRYF. CDR3 DNA: TGCAGTGCTAGAGATGCACAGGGGGCCTTAGATACGCGGTATTTT.

This clonotype was seen repeatedly, ten times or more. The chain uses TRBV5-4 and TRBJ1-3; TRBD1 might be the D (5 bases). V was shortened by 0 bases and J by 4 bases, with 14 bases between the two germline ends. Germline assignment: CDR1 SGHNT and CDR2 YYREEE (reference sequence). This CDR3 has 16 amino acids. The DNA of the CDR3 is TGTGCCAGCAGCTTGGGGGGCGCAACGCCCGGAAACACCATATATTTT. Translated, it gives CASSLGGATPGNTIYF. The entire variable domain, with the rest obtained from reference TRBV5-4 and TRBJ1-3, is as follows: ETGVTQSPTHLIKTRGQQVTLRCSSQSGHNTVSWYQQALGQGPQFIFQYYREEENGRGNFPPRFSGLQFPNYSSELNVNALELDDSALYLCASSLGGATPGNTIYFGEGSWLTVV.

The table lists this clonotype with many counts. The chain combines TRBV6-1 with TRBJ2-3; TRBD1 matches 8 bases. The V segment lost 1 base and the J segment 7 bases; nucleotides outside the gene matches: 4. The CDR3 has 14 amino acids. Germline V gives CDR1 MNHNS, CDR2 SASEGT. DNA of the CDR3: TGTGCCAGCAGTGAAGGGGACAGGCACTATACGCAGTATTTT. This codes for CASSEGDRHYTQYF.

Ten or more counts support this clonotype. The V gene is TRBV25-1, the J gene TRBJ2-5; 7 bases align to TRBD2. The J segment lost 7 bases and the V segment lost 6 bases, leaving 14 bases of the junction unmatched. CDR3 length equals 15 residues. Germline-derived CDR1 and CDR2 are MGHDK and SYGVNS. The CDR3 loop reads CASRSYIGGSVTQYF. CDR3 nucleotides: TGTGCCAGCAGGTCGTATATCGGCGGGAGTGTGACCCAGTACTTC.

At least ten counts were recorded for this clonotype. This chain links TRBV2 with TRBJ2-3; D ambiguous. The V end was cut by 6 bases, the J end by 6 bases, with 7 bases between. The CDR3 spans 11 residues. Germline CDR1 reads SNHLY; CDR2 reads FYNNEI. The CDR3 loop is CASSQSDTQYF. Here the CDR3 DNA reads TGTGCCAGCAGCCAATCGGATACGCAGTATTTT.

This clonotype has ten or more counts. V usage is TRBV6-5 and J usage is TRBJ2-7; 12 bases are shared with TRBD2. The CDR3 loop spans 15 amino acids. V lost 6 bases to trimming and J lost 3 bases; unmatched junction nucleotides: 6. From germline, CDR1 is MNHEY and CDR2 SVGAGI. CDR3 sequence reads: CASRPLAGGIYEQYF. In nucleotides, the CDR3 is TGTGCCAGCAGACCACTAGCGGGAGGCATCTACGAGCAGTACTTC.

The table lists this clonotype with many counts. The chain links TRBV10-1 to TRBJ2-5; 8 positions match TRBD2. The germline CDR1 and CDR2 sequences are WNHNN and SYGVQD (reference sequence). The CDR3 length is 15 residues. Germline trimming cut 3 bases from V and 0 bases from J; bases unmatched to any gene: 3. The CDR3 bases are TGCGCCAGCAGTGAATTAGCGGGGAACCAAGAGACCCAGTACTTC. This encodes CASSELAGNQETQYF.

In regard to this clonotype: A single base separates this from a much larger clone, so it may be a read error. The J gene is TRBJ2-1, the V gene TRBV2; a possible D gene is TRBD2 (5 bases). With 6 bases removed from V and 2 bases from J, the gap between germline ends came to 11 bases. The V gene's germline CDR1 is SNHLY and CDR2 FYNNEI. This CDR3 has 14 amino acids. The CDR3 DNA follows: TGTGCCAGCAGCTCAAGCGGACCCTACAATGAGCAGTTCTTC. Protein: CASSSSGPYNEQFF.

This clonotype appeared a few times. This chain connects TRBV29-1 to TRBJ2-1; D not certain. The germline CDR1 and CDR2 sequences are SQVTM and ANQGSEA. V was clipped by 3 bases and J by 0 bases, with 9 bases between them. This CDR3 has 14 residues. CDR3 bases: TGCAGCGTTGAGAACAGTTTCTCCTACAATGAGCAGTTCTTC. It specifies CSVENSFSYNEQFF.

This clonotype was detected ten times or more. The chain recombines TRBV6-4 with TRBJ1-5; D ambiguous. The V end was cut by 3 bases, the J end by 4 bases, with 13 bases between. Germline lookup yields CDR1 MRHNA and CDR2 SNTAGT. The CDR3 spans 15 residues. The CDR3 nucleotides read TGTGCCAGCAGTGAGGGAACCTCGCGGAATCAGCCCCAGCATTTT. Protein sequence: CASSEGTSRNQPQHF.

This clonotype was counted at least ten times. The CDR3 coding sequence is TGCGCCAGCAGCTTGTCTCCGACTAACTATGGCTACACCTTC. It encodes CASSLSPTNYGYTF. The genes are TRBV5-1 and TRBJ1-2; D uncertain. This CDR3 region has 14 residues. Looked up from germline, CDR1 is SGHRS and CDR2 is YFSETQ. Trimming removed 1 base from V and 0 bases from J, with 7 bases in between.

This clonotype turned up a few times. The chain recombines TRBV11-2 with TRBJ1-1, with 8 nucleotides matching TRBD1. This CDR3 spans 16 amino acids. J lost 8 bases, V lost 2 bases, and 13 bases had no gene match. Germline V gives CDR1 SGHAT, CDR2 FQNNGV. The CDR3 region is CASSLSGGGGALEAFF. For the CDR3, the DNA is TGTGCCAGCAGCTTATCAGGGGGCGGTGGTGCACTGGAAGCTTTCTTT.

This clonotype came up many times. The rearrangement uses TRBV2 and TRBJ2-7; perhaps TRBD2 as D (5 bases). The CDR3 consists of 15 residues. Germline lookup yields CDR1 SNHLY and CDR2 FYNNEI. Trimming stripped 4 bases from V and 0 bases from J, with 13 bases between. CDR3: CASSAGKSISYEQYF. CDR3 coding DNA: TGTGCCAGCAGTGCGGGGAAGTCGATCTCCTACGAGCAGTACTTC.

This clonotype occurred a few times. The rearrangement joins TRBV4-3 to TRBJ2-2; D gene ambiguous. The CDR3 has 16 residues. Per the germline V gene, CDR1 is LGHNA and CDR2 is YSLEER. The germline V and J ends were trimmed by 0 bases and 2 bases, with 10 bases remaining between them. The CDR3 loop reads CASSQDPLQNTGELFF. CDR3 in DNA: TGCGCCAGCAGCCAAGATCCACTCCAAAACACCGGGGAGCTGTTTTTT.

This clonotype came up a few times. The chain has TRBV2 and TRBJ2-1, with D possibly being TRBD2 (5 bases). Germline CDR1 is SNHLY and CDR2 is FYNNEI. The ends were cut back, 6 bases at V and 5 bases at J, with 8 bases in the middle. The CDR3 covers 12 residues. As DNA, the CDR3 is TGTGCCAGCAGAACTAGAAACAATGAGCAGTTCTTC. Translation: CASRTRNNEQFF.

This clonotype occurred many times. The rearrangement uses TRBV27 and TRBJ2-1; D may be TRBD2 (6 bases). Germline CDR1 MNHEY, CDR2 SMNVEV (reference sequence). The CDR3 has 15 amino acids. Trimming removed 5 bases at V and 0 bases at J, with 11 bases between. The CDR3 reads CASSLDYTSYNEQFF. The CDR3 DNA reads as TGTGCCAGCAGTCTGGACTATACCTCCTACAATGAGCAGTTCTTC.